A selection of T cell receptor beta chains follows, all from one sample in a study of shared clonotypes between healthy human individuals. The repertoire was sequenced with immunoSEQ multiplex PCR; TCRdb's copy has only in-frame clones and lacks some. The sample has almost 750,000 clones, roughly 72% seen once. The sample taken for sequencing was memory CD4+ T cells sorted from blood. The receptors were sampled from a woman aged 25-40 years in good health. Each CDR3 is given with its conserved first and last residue. A D gene is named only where the DNA matches it firmly. Clone size is shown for a subset of rows, as once, few, many or a class of expanded clone.

TRBV19	.	.	TRBJ2-7	TGTGCCAGTACCACATGGTCCCGGCCGTACGAGCAGTACTTC	CASTTWSRPYEQYF
TRBV28	.	.	TRBJ1-1	TGTGCCAGCATAGGGGGGGGTATGAACACTGAAGCTTTCTTT	CASIGGGMNTEAFF
TRBV4-1	.	TRBD2	TRBJ2-1	TGCGCCAGCAGCCAACTCGGGACTAGCGGATCTAAGCAGTTCTTC	CASSQLGTSGSKQFF
TRBV9	.	TRBD2	TRBJ2-3	TGTGCCAGCACCAACGGGGCGGGAGTGGCAGATACGCAGTATTTT	CASTNGAGVADTQYF
TRBV25-1	.	TRBD1	TRBJ2-7	TGTGCCAGCAGTGAAGACAGGGTTGGCTACGAGCAGTACTTC	CASSEDRVGYEQYF
TRBV5-1	.	.	TRBJ2-2	TGCGCCAGCAGCCCGACAAGAACGAACACCGGGGAGCTGTTTTTT	CASSPTRTNTGELFF
TRBV28	once	.	TRBJ2-1	TGTGCCAGCAGTGACAGGTTCTCCTACAATGAGCAGTTCTTC	CASSDRFSYNEQFF
TRBV30	.	TRBD1	TRBJ2-7	TGTGCGTTCCGGGACAGGAACTACGAGCAGTACTTC	CAFRDRNYEQYF
TRBV25-1	.	.	TRBJ2-7	TGTGCCAGCAGTGAAGGACTTGTCGAGCAGTACTTC	CASSEGLVEQYF
TRBV29-1	.	TRBD1	TRBJ2-1	TGCAGCGTTGGTATCGTGACAGGGGGTAATGAGCAGTTCTTC	CSVGIVTGGNEQFF
TRBV19	.	TRBD1	TRBJ1-2	TGTGCCAGTAGTGAAGGACAGGGGTTGATCTATGGCTACACCTTC	CASSEGQGLIYGYTF
TRBV6-1	.	.	TRBJ1-5	TGTGCCAGCAACGAACGGGGGGCTCAGCCCCAGCATTTT	CASNERGAQPQHF
TRBV2	.	TRBD1	TRBJ1-4	TGTGCCAGCAAAAGGGGGGGACAGTCTAATGAAAAACTGTTTTTT	CASKRGGQSNEKLFF
TRBV6-1	.	TRBD2	TRBJ2-1	TGTGCCAGCACCCTCAGGACTAGCGTTGAGCAGTTCTTC	CASTLRTSVEQFF
TRBV2	.	.	TRBJ1-1	TGTGCCAGCCGACCCTACCCCGGGACTGAAGCTTTCTTT	CASRPYPGTEAFF
TRBV19	many	TRBD1	TRBJ1-5	TGTGCCAGTAGTAATCCAGGGGGCGACGGGCCCCAGCATTTT	CASSNPGGDGPQHF
TRBV27	many	.	TRBJ1-4	TGTGCCAGCAGTCGGGGGCAGGGGAATGAAAAACTGTTTTTT	CASSRGQGNEKLFF
TRBV5-4	.	.	TRBJ1-2	TGTGCCGGGGGAGGGGCAGGGATCTATGGCTACACCTTC	CAGGGAGIYGYTF
TRBV5-6	.	.	TRBJ1-2	TGTGCCAGCAGCTTTACCGACGGTCAATTTATCTTC	CASSFTDGQFIF
TRBV6-1	.	.	TRBJ2-3	TGTGCCAGCAGTAGGGACGGCACAGATACGCAGTATTTT	CASSRDGTDTQYF
TRBV27	.	TRBD2	TRBJ2-7	TGTGCCAGCAGTCCGAGCCTAGCGGGAGCCGAGCAGTACTTC	CASSPSLAGAEQYF
TRBV18	.	.	TRBJ2-5	TGTGCCAGCTCACCATTCTCCAGAGGGTCCGAGAGGAGGGAGACCCAGTACTTC	CASSPFSRGSERRETQYF
TRBV28	once	.	TRBJ1-1	TGTGCCACCTTCAAAGCAGCCGGAGGGACTGAAGCTTTCTTT	CATFKAAGGTEAFF
TRBV9	.	.	TRBJ2-1	TGTGCCAGCAGCGTAGTGGGTGGGGCAGGTGGTCAGTTCTTC	CASSVVGGAGGQFF
TRBV11-3	many	.	TRBJ2-1	TGTGCCAGCAGCCTAGCGAAGGGAAATGAGCAGTTCTTC	CASSLAKGNEQFF
TRBV9	.	.	TRBJ2-3	TGTGCCAGCAGCGTAGCCGGTGGCTCAGATACGCAGTATTTT	CASSVAGGSDTQYF